Sequencing of this T cell receptor (beta chain) was carried out in a study of cytomegalovirus exposure and HLA in healthy donors. Germline trimming cut 4 bases from V and 7 bases from J; bases unmatched to any gene: 7. This CDR3 has 15 amino acids. Germline V gene lookup returns CDR1 MNHEY and CDR2 SVGAGI. Sequencing used immunoSEQ multiplex PCR; TCRdb keeps in-frame clones, though not all of them. The sample records 130,000 or so clones, roughly 91% being singletons. The V gene is TRBV6-5, the J gene TRBJ1-5, with 10 nucleotides matching TRBD1. The sequence was obtained from a man aged 30 to 39 in good health and CMV-seronegative. Source material: PBMCs. The CDR3 here is CASSSGTGARQPQHF. CDR3 coding DNA: TGTGCCAGCAGTTCCGGGACAGGGGCTCGGCAGCCCCAGCATTTT.